This TCR beta chain was sequenced in a study of blood T cell repertoires in COVID-19. Study summary: From T cells, B-cell-depleted T cells, or PBMCs came the material, which was cDNA or gDNA.

This table comes from immunoSEQ multiplex PCR, and its TCRdb copy is limited to in-frame clones, with some not included. The sample includes 180,000 or so clones, 75% to 90% of them seen just once. Germline V gene data show CDR1 as SGHVS and CDR2 as FNYEAQ. The CDR3 extends over 16 amino acids. The V gene end was trimmed by 1 base and the J gene end by 8 bases; junction bases not matched to a gene: 5. What was sequenced was peripheral blood. The clonotype originates from a woman aged 55 to 70 with acute or convalescent COVID-19. The V and J genes are TRBV7-6 and TRBJ2-1; 13 bases are a match to TRBD2. CDR3 sequence (DNA): TGTGCCAGCAGCTTAGGACTAGCGGGAGGTGTAGATGAGCAGTTCTTC. It encodes CASSLGLAGGVDEQFF.